Listed below are T cell receptor beta chains from one sample, sequenced in a study of cytomegalovirus exposure and HLA in healthy donors. Profiling relied on immunoSEQ multiplex PCR, and the TCRdb table lists in-frame clones only, not all of them. This table has 200,000 to 300,000 clones, 80% to 90% appearing once. What was sequenced was PBMCs. All receptors come from a girl aged 2 to 10 in good health and CMV-seronegative. Each CDR3 is given with its conserved first and last residue. The D gene is left open where the match is weak. Clone sizes are given selectively: once, few, many, or a class where the clone is expanded.

J: TRBJ2-5; V: TRBV7-8; size: once; D: TRBD2; DNA: TGTGCCAGCAGCAGAACTAGCGCACTTGAGGCCCAGTACTTC; CDR3: CASSRTSALEAQYF
J: TRBJ2-1; V: TRBV5-1; size: -; D: -; DNA: TGCGCCAGCAGCCTAGACTTGGGCTCCTACAATGAGCAGTTCTTC; CDR3: CASSLDLGSYNEQFF
J: TRBJ2-7; V: TRBV19; size: -; D: -; DNA: TGTGCCAGTAGGTGGGTTCATGGGCTCAAATCCTACGAGCAGTACTTC; CDR3: CASRWVHGLKSYEQYF
J: TRBJ2-3; V: TRBV6-5; size: -; D: TRBD2; DNA: TGTGCCAGCAGTTCAGCGGGAGGCACAGATACGCAGTATTTT; CDR3: CASSSAGGTDTQYF
J: TRBJ1-1; V: TRBV29-1; size: -; D: -; DNA: TGCAGCGTTCGAAGGGGAATGAACACTGAAGCTTTCTTT; CDR3: CSVRRGMNTEAFF
J: TRBJ2-5; V: TRBV7-9; size: -; D: TRBD1; DNA: TGTGCCAGCAGCTTGAGGGGACAGACTCTAGAGACCCAGTACTTC; CDR3: CASSLRGQTLETQYF
J: TRBJ2-7; V: TRBV5-1; size: -; D: TRBD1; DNA: TGCGCCAGCAGCTTGGGACAGGGTCCCTACGAGCAGTACTTC; CDR3: CASSLGQGPYEQYF
J: TRBJ1-2; V: TRBV19; size: -; D: -; DNA: TGTGCCAGTAGTTTCCAGGGGTTTGGTCCCTATGGCTACACCTTC; CDR3: CASSFQGFGPYGYTF
J: TRBJ1-2; V: TRBV7-2; size: -; D: TRBD1; DNA: TGTGCCAGCAGCTTAGTATTGCAGGGGGCTCAAGGCTACACCTTC; CDR3: CASSLVLQGAQGYTF
J: TRBJ1-1; V: TRBV5-1; size: -; D: TRBD1; DNA: TGCGCCAGCAGCCACGGACAGGGGAACACTGAAGCTTTCTTT; CDR3: CASSHGQGNTEAFF
J: TRBJ2-3; V: TRBV18; size: once; D: TRBD2; DNA: TGTGCCAGCTCACCTATTCTAGCGGGAGGGAAAGGCGATACGCAGTATTTT; CDR3: CASSPILAGGKGDTQYF
J: TRBJ2-5; V: TRBV7-2; size: -; D: -; DNA: TGTGCCAGCAGCTTATACCCGACGGGAGCGCAAGAGACCCAGTACTTC; CDR3: CASSLYPTGAQETQYF
J: TRBJ1-4; V: TRBV30; size: -; D: -; DNA: TGTGCCTGGAGACCAGGGACAACTAATGAAAAACTGTTTTTT; CDR3: CAWRPGTTNEKLFF
J: TRBJ2-5; V: TRBV5-8; size: -; D: -; DNA: TGTGCCAGCAGCCTGGGCGTGGCCCAGTACTTC; CDR3: CASSLGVAQYF
J: TRBJ2-3; V: TRBV5-1; size: -; D: -; DNA: TGCGCCAGCAGCTTGGCCCGGACTACCACAGATACGCAGTATTTT; CDR3: CASSLARTTTDTQYF
J: TRBJ2-3; V: TRBV6-6; size: -; D: TRBD1; DNA: TGTGCCAGCAGTGGGAAGACCGGGACAGTTACAGATACGCAGTATTTT; CDR3: CASSGKTGTVTDTQYF
J: TRBJ2-7; V: TRBV27; size: -; D: TRBD2; DNA: TGTGCCAGCAGTTTCGGACTAGCGGGAGTAAGGGAGCAGTACTTC; CDR3: CASSFGLAGVREQYF
J: TRBJ1-1; V: TRBV7-9; size: -; D: TRBD1; DNA: TGTGCCAGCAGCAACACAGGGGCCACTGAAGCTTTCTTT; CDR3: CASSNTGATEAFF
J: TRBJ2-7; V: TRBV29-1; size: -; D: TRBD2; DNA: TGCAGCGTGGCCGGGACTAGCGTACCCGAGCAGTACTTC; CDR3: CSVAGTSVPEQYF
J: TRBJ2-1; V: TRBV10-1; size: -; D: TRBD2; DNA: TGCGCCAGCAGTCCATGGACTAGCGGGTCCTCCTACAATGAGCAGTTCTTC; CDR3: CASSPWTSGSSYNEQFF
J: TRBJ1-3; V: TRBV18; size: -; D: TRBD1; DNA: TGTGCCAGCTCAGCTACCGGGACAGCAGTGGAGGGCACCATATATTTT; CDR3: CASSATGTAVEGTIYF
J: TRBJ2-2; V: TRBV6-4; size: -; D: -; DNA: TGTGCCAGCAGTGACGGCGCGCCGAGGGACACCGGGGAGCTGTTTTTT; CDR3: CASSDGAPRDTGELFF
J: TRBJ1-2; V: TRBV19; size: -; D: TRBD1; DNA: TGTGCCGGGCGGGACAGACTATATGGCTACACCTTC; CDR3: CAGRDRLYGYTF
J: TRBJ1-4; V: TRBV6-6; size: few; D: -; DNA: TGTGCCAGCAGTTACGGCGGCGGAGAAAAACTGTTTTTT; CDR3: CASSYGGGEKLFF
J: TRBJ2-7; V: TRBV7-6; size: -; D: -; DNA: TGTGCCAGCAGCCCTTTGTTTTCAGGGGAGCAGTACTTC; CDR3: CASSPLFSGEQYF
J: TRBJ1-1; V: TRBV2; size: -; D: -; DNA: TGTGCCAGCACCTCCTCAGGGCAGGTGAACACTGAAGCTTTCTTT; CDR3: CASTSSGQVNTEAFF
J: TRBJ2-1; V: TRBV11-2; size: -; D: -; DNA: TGTGCCAGCAGCTTGAACAGGGACCCCAATGAGCAGTTCTTC; CDR3: CASSLNRDPNEQFF
J: TRBJ2-7; V: TRBV6-1; size: -; D: -; DNA: TGTGCCAGCAAGGCGGTGACCGGGTCCTACGAGCAGTACTTC; CDR3: CASKAVTGSYEQYF
J: TRBJ1-1; V: TRBV19; size: -; D: -; DNA: TGTGCCAGTAGGCGCGACACCCGTGGTACTGAAGCTTTCTTT; CDR3: CASRRDTRGTEAFF
J: TRBJ2-6; V: TRBV19; size: few; D: -; DNA: TGTGCCAGTAGTCCGGCGGACAGCTCTGGGGCCAACGTCCTGACTTTC; CDR3: CASSPADSSGANVLTF
J: TRBJ2-7; V: TRBV18; size: -; D: TRBD1; DNA: TGTGCCAGCTCAACGGGACAGGGCTACGAGCAGTACTTC; CDR3: CASSTGQGYEQYF
J: TRBJ2-1; V: TRBV5-1; size: few; D: TRBD2; DNA: TGCGCCAGCAGCCCTGGACTAGCTGGGACAAATGAGCAGTTCTTC; CDR3: CASSPGLAGTNEQFF
J: TRBJ1-6; V: TRBV27; size: once; D: TRBD1; DNA: TGTGCCAGCAGTTTATTACAGGGGGGGTATAATTCACCCCTCCACTTT; CDR3: CASSLLQGGYNSPLHF
J: TRBJ1-2; V: TRBV5-1; size: -; D: -; DNA: TGCGCCAGCAGCACGGACAGATGGGGCTACACCTTC; CDR3: CASSTDRWGYTF
J: TRBJ1-1; V: TRBV12-5; size: once; D: -; DNA: TGTGCTAGTGGCCCAACAGGGAACACTGAAGCTTTCTTT; CDR3: CASGPTGNTEAFF
J: TRBJ2-3; V: TRBV5-5; size: -; D: TRBD2; DNA: TGTGCCAGCAGCTTGGGTTCTAGCGGGGGCACAGATACGCAGTATTTT; CDR3: CASSLGSSGGTDTQYF
J: TRBJ1-1; V: TRBV9; size: once; D: -; DNA: TGTGCCAGCAGCCTAAGGGGGGGCGTGAACACTGAAGCTTTCTTT; CDR3: CASSLRGGVNTEAFF
J: TRBJ1-1; V: TRBV6-5; size: -; D: -; DNA: TGTGCCAGCACTAAACAGGGAGCCACTGAAGCTTTCTTT; CDR3: CASTKQGATEAFF
J: TRBJ2-6; V: TRBV5-1; size: -; D: TRBD2; DNA: TGCGCCAGCAGCTTGGAGGTAGCGGGGGCTGGGGCCAACGTCCTGACTTTC; CDR3: CASSLEVAGAGANVLTF
J: TRBJ2-1; V: TRBV7-6; size: -; D: -; DNA: TGTGCCAGCAGCTTTGGAGAGGGCAATGAGCAGTTCTTC; CDR3: CASSFGEGNEQFF
J: TRBJ2-7; V: TRBV10-1; size: -; D: TRBD1; DNA: TGCGCCAGCAGTGAACAGGGGGTCTACGAGCAGTACTTC; CDR3: CASSEQGVYEQYF
J: TRBJ2-1; V: TRBV11-3; size: -; D: -; DNA: TGTGCCAGCAGCTTGGAGGGCCTCTCCTACAATGAGCAGTTCTTC; CDR3: CASSLEGLSYNEQFF
J: TRBJ2-1; V: TRBV19; size: -; D: -; DNA: TGTGCCAGTAAGGGGACAACAAGCTCCTACAATGAGCAGTTCTTC; CDR3: CASKGTTSSYNEQFF
J: TRBJ2-7; V: TRBV7-9; size: -; D: -; DNA: TGTGCCAGCAGCCCGCCAACATCCTACGAGCAGTACTTC; CDR3: CASSPPTSYEQYF
J: TRBJ2-7; V: TRBV5-1; size: -; D: TRBD2; DNA: TGCGCCAGCAGTACAATAGCGGGAGGCTACGAGCAGTACTTC; CDR3: CASSTIAGGYEQYF
J: TRBJ1-5; V: TRBV16; size: -; D: -; DNA: TGTGCCAGCAGCCCACAAGGGGTGAGCCAGCCCCAGCATTTT; CDR3: CASSPQGVSQPQHF
J: TRBJ1-2; V: TRBV6-5; size: -; D: TRBD1; DNA: TGTGCCAGCAGCCCAGACAGGGGATATGGCTACACCTTC; CDR3: CASSPDRGYGYTF
J: TRBJ1-4; V: TRBV2; size: -; D: -; DNA: TGTGCCAGCATGGAGGAACGGGCCAGCGGAGAAAAACTGTTTTTT; CDR3: CASMEERASGEKLFF
J: TRBJ2-7; V: TRBV11-2; size: -; D: -; DNA: TGTGCCAGCAGCTTCTACTCCTACGAGCAGTACTTC; CDR3: CASSFYSYEQYF
J: TRBJ1-1; V: TRBV6-6; size: -; D: -; DNA: TGTGCCAGCAGTTACAGGGAGGACACTGAAGCTTTCTTT; CDR3: CASSYREDTEAFF
J: TRBJ2-2; V: TRBV6-5; size: -; D: -; DNA: TGTGCCAGCAGCCCCCCCGGGGCGAACACCGGGGAGCTGTTTTTT; CDR3: CASSPPGANTGELFF
J: TRBJ2-1; V: TRBV27; size: -; D: TRBD2; DNA: TGTGCCAGCCGACTAGCGGGAAACGATGAGCAGTTCTTC; CDR3: CASRLAGNDEQFF
J: TRBJ2-7; V: TRBV30; size: -; D: TRBD1; DNA: TGTGCCTGGACTCTGGGACAGGCTAGCGAGCAGTACTTC; CDR3: CAWTLGQASEQYF